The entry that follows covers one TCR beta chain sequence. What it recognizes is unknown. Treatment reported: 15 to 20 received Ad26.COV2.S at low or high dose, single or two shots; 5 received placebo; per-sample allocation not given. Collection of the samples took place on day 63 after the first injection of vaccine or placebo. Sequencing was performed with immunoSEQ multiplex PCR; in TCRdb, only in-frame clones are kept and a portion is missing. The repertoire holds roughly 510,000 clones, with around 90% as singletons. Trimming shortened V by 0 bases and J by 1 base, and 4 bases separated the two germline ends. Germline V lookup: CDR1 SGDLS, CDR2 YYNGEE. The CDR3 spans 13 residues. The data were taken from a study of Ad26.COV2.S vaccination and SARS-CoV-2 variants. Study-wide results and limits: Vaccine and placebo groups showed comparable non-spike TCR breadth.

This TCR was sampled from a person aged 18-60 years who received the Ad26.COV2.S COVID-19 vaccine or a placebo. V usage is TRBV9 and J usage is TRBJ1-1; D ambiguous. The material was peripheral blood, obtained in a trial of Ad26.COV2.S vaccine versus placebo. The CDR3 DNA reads TGTGCCAGCAGCGTAGAGGGGAACACTGAAGCTTTCTTT. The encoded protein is CASSVEGNTEAFF.